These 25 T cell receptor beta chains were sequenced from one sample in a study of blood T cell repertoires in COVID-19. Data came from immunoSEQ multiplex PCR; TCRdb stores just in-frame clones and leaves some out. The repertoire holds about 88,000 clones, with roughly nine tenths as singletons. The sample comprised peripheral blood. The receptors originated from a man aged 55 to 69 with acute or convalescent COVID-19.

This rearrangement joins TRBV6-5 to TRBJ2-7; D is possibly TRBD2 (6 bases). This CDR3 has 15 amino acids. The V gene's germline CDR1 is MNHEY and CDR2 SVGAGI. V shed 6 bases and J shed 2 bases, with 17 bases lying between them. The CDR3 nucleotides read TGTGCCAGCAGGCACGTAGCGGAGCAAACCTACGAGCAGTACTTC. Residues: CASRHVAEQTYEQYF.

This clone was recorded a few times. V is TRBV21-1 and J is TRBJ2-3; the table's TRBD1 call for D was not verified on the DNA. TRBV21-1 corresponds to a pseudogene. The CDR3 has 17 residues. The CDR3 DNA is TGTGCCAGCAGCGAAGGGGGGGACAGGGGGCAGGCAGATACGCAGTATTTT. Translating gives CASSEGGDRGQADTQYF.

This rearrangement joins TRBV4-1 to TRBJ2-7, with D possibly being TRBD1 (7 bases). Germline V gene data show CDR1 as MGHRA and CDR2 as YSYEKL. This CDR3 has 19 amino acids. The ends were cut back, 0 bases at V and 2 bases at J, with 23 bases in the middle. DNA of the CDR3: TGCGCCAGCAGCCAAGAGAGTTACGGGGTGGAGGGGGCGACCTACGAGCAGTACTTC. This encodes CASSQESYGVEGATYEQYF.

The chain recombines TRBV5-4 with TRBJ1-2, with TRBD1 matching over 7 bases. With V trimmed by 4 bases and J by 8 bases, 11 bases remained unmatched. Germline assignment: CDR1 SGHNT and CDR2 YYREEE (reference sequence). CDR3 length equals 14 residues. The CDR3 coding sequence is TGTGCCAGCAGCCCCAGCGACAGGGTGGGGGGCTACACCTTC. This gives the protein CASSPSDRVGGYTF.

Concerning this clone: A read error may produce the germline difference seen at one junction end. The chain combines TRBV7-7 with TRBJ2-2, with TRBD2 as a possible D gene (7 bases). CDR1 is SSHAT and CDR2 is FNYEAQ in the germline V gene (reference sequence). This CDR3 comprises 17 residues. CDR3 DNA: TGTGCTAGCAGCTTAATCGTAGGGGGGGAGAACACCGGGGAGCTGTTTTTT. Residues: CASSLIVGGENTGELFF. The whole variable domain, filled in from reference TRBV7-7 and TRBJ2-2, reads GAGVSQSPRYKVTKRGQDVTLRCDPISSHATLYWYQQALGQGPEFLTYFNYEAQPDKSGLPSDRFSAERPEGSISTLTIQRTEQRDSAMYRCASSLIVGGENTGELFFGEGSRLTVL.

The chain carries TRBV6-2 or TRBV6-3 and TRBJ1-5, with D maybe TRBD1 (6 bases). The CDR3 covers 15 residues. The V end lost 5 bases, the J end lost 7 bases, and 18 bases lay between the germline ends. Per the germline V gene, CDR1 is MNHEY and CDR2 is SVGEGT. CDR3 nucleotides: TGTGCCAGCAGTAACCCGGGGGGCGCGGGACAGCCCCAGCATTTT. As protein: CASSNPGGAGQPQHF.

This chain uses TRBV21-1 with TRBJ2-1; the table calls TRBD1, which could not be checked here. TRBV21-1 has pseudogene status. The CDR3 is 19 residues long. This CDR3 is CASSNQTIPAGGPYNEQFF. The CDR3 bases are TGTGCCAGCAGCAACCAAACCATCCCCGCAGGGGGACCATACAATGAGCAGTTCTTC.

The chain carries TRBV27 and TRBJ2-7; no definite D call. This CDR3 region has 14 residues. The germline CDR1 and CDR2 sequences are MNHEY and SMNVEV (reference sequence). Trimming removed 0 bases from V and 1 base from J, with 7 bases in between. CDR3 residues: CASSLSPISYEQYF. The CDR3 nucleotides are TGTGCCAGCAGTTTATCGCCTATTTCCTACGAGCAGTACTTC.

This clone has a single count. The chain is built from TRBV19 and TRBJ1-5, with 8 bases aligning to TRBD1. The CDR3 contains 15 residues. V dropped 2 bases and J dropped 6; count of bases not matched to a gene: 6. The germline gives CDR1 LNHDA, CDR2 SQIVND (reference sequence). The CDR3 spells CASSILAGGGQPQHF. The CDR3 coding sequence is TGTGCCAGTAGTATACTGGCAGGGGGCGGTCAGCCCCAGCATTTT.

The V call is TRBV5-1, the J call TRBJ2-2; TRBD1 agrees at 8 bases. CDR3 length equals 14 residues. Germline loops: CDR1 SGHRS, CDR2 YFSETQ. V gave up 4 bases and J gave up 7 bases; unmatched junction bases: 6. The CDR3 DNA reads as TGCGCCAGCAGCAGGTCGACAGGGGTCGGGGAGCTGTTTTTT. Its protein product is CASSRSTGVGELFF.

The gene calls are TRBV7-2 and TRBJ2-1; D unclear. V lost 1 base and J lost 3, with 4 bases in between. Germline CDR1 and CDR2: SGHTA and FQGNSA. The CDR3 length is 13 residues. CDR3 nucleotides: TGTGCCAGCAGCTTAGACTACTACAATGAGCAGTTCTTC. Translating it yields CASSLDYYNEQFF.

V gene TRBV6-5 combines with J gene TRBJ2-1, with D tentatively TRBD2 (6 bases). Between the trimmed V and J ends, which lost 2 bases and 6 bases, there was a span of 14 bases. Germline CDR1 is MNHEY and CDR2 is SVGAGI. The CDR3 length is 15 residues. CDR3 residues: CASSYQWDSTNEQFF. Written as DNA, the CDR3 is TGTGCCAGCAGTTACCAGTGGGACTCAACCAATGAGCAGTTCTTC.

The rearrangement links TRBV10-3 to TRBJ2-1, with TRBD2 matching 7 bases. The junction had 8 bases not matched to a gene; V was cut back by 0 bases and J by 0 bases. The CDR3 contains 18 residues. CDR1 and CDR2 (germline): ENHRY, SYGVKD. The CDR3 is CAISESAGREISYNEQFF. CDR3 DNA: TGTGCCATCAGTGAGTCTGCGGGGCGGGAGATCTCCTACAATGAGCAGTTCTTC.

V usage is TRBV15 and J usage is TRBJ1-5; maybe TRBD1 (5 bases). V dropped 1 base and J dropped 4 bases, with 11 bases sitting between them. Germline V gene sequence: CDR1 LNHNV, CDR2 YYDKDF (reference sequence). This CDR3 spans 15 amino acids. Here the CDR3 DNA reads TGTGCCACCAGCAGAGTTCCGACAGATAATCAGCCCCAGCATTTT. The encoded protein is CATSRVPTDNQPQHF. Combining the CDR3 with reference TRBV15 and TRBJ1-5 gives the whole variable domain DAMVIQNPRYQVTQFGKPVTLSCSQTLNHNVMYWYQQKSSQAPKLLFHYYDKDFNNEADTPDNFQSRRPNTSFCFLDIRSPGLGDTAMYLCATSRVPTDNQPQHFGDGTRLSIL.

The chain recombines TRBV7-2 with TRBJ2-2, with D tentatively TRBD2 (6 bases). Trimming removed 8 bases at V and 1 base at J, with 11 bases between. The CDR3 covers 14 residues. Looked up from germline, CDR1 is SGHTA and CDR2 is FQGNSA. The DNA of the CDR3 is TGTGCCAGCCGGGAGACATTGAACACCGGGGAGCTGTTTTTT. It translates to CASRETLNTGELFF.

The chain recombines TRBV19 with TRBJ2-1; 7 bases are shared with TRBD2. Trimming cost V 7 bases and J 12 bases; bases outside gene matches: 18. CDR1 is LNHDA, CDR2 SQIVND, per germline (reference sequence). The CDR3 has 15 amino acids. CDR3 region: CASKGFGLEASGQFF. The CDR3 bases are TGTGCCAGTAAAGGCTTCGGACTAGAAGCCTCCGGGCAGTTCTTC. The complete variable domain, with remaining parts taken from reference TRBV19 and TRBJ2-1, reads DGGITQSPKYLFRKEGQNVTLSCEQNLNHDAMYWYRQDPGQGLRLIYYSQIVNDFQKGDIAEGYSVSREKKESFPLTVTSAQKNPTAFYLCASKGFGLEASGQFFGPGTRLTVL.

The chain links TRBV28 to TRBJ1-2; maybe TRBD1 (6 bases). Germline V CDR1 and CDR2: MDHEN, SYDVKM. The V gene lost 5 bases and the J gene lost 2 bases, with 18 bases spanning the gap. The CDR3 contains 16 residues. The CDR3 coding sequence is TGTGCCAGCAGTACATGGGCGGGGGCGAGAAACTATGGCTACACCTTC. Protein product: CASSTWAGARNYGYTF.

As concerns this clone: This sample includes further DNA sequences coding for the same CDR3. This CDR3 is CAISEYREPWSYEQYF. CDR3 in DNA: TGTGCCATCAGTGAGTACAGAGAGCCGTGGTCCTACGAGCAGTACTTC. This chain connects TRBV10-3 to TRBJ2-7; D is uncertain. CDR1 ENHRY and CDR2 SYGVKD come from the germline V gene. The V and J ends lost 1 base and 1 base respectively, with 14 bases between them. The CDR3 loop spans 16 amino acids.

The CDR3 region is CASSISPIWWATEAFF. The DNA for the CDR3 is TGTGCCAGCAGCATCTCTCCTATTTGGTGGGCCACTGAAGCTTTCTTT. The V gene is TRBV21-1, the J gene TRBJ1-1; the table's D gene call, TRBD1, was not cross checked with the DNA. TRBV21-1 is labeled a pseudogene. There are 16 residues in the CDR3.

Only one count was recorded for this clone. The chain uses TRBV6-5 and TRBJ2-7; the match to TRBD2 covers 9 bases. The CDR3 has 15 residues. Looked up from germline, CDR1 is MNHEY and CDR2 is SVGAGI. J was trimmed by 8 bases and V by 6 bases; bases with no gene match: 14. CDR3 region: CASSPIGTSTNQQYF. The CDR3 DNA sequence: TGTGCCAGCAGCCCGATCGGGACTAGCACAAACCAGCAGTACTTC.

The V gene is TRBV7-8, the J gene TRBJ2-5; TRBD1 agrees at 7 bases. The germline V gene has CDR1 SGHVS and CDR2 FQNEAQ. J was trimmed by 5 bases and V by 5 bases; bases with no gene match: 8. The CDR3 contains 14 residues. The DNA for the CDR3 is TGTGCCAGCAGCGTGGACAGGATTCGGGAGACCCAGTACTTC. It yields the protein CASSVDRIRETQYF.

DNA of the CDR3: TGTGCCAGCAGTCCGACAGGGACGGGAACTGAAGCTTTCTTT. Translation: CASSPTGTGTEAFF. The chain joins TRBV28 to TRBJ1-1, with 7 bases fitting TRBD1. Germline CDR1 and CDR2: MDHEN and SYDVKM. Germline trimming cut 5 bases from V and 5 bases from J; bases unmatched to any gene: 8. This CDR3 spans 14 amino acids.

CDR3 DNA: TGTGCCAGCAGCTTCATCCAGGGCTCCCTTCAGCCCCAGCATTTT. This gives the protein CASSFIQGSLQPQHF. The genes are TRBV7-2 and TRBJ1-5; tentative D call: TRBD1 (5 bases). V was trimmed by 3 bases and J by 6 bases, leaving 15 bases between them. The CDR3 loop spans 15 amino acids. Germline-derived CDR1 and CDR2 are SGHTA and FQGNSA.

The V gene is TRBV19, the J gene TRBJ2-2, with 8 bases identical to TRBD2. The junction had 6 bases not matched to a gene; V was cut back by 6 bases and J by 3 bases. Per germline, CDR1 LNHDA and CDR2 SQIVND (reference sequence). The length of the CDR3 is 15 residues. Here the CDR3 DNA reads TGTGCCAGTAGCGGGGGGGGCTCGGACACCGGGGAGCTGTTTTTT. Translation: CASSGGGSDTGELFF.

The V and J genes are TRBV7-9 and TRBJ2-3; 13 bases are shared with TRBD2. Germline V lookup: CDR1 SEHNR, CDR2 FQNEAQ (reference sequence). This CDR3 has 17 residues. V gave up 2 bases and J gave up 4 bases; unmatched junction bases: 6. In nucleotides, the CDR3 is TGTGCCAGCAGCTTATTTAGGACTAGCGGGAGTGCAGATACGCAGTATTTT. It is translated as CASSLFRTSGSADTQYF.